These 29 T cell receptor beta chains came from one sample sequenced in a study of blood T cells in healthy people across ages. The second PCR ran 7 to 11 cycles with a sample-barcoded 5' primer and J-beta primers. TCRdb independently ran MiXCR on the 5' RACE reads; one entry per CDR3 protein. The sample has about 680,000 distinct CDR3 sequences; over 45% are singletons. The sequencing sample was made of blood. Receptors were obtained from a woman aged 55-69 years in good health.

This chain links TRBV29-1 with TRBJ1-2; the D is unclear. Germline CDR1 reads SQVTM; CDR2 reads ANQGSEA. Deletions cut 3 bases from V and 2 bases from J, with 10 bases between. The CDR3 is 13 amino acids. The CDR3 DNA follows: TGCAGCGTTGATAATCACCAGAACTATGGCTACACCTTC. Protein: CSVDNHQNYGYTF.

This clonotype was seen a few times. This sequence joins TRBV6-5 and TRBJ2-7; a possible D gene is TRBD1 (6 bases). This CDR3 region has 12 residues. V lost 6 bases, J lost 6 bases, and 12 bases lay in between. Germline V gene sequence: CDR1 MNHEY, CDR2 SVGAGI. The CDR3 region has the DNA TGTGCCAGCAGACAGGGTATTGGCGAGCAGTACTTC. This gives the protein CASRQGIGEQYF.

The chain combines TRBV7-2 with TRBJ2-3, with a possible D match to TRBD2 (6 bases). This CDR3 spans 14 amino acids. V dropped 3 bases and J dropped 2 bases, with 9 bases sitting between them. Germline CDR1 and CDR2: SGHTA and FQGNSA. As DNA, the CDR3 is TGTGCCAGCAGCTTCGCGGGATTCACAGATACGCAGTATTTT. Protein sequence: CASSFAGFTDTQYF.

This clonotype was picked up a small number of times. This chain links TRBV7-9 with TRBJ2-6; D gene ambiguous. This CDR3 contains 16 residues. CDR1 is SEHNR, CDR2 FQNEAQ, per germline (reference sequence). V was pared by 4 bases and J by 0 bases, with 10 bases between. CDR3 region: CASSSLTGSGANVLTF. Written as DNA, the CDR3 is TGTGCCAGCAGCTCGCTAACGGGCTCTGGGGCCAACGTCCTGACTTTC.

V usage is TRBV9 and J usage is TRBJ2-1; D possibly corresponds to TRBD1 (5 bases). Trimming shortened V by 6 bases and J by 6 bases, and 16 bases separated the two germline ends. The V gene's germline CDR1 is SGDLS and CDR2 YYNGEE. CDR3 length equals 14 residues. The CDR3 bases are TGTGCCAGCACCGGACAAGGAAAGATCAATGAGCAGTTCTTC. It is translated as CASTGQGKINEQFF.

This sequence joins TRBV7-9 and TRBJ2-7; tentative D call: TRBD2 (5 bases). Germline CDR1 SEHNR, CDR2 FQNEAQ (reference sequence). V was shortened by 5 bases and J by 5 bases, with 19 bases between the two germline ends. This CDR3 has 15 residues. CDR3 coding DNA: TGTGCCAGCAGCCCATGGACTGCCTTGCCCGACGAGCAGTACTTC. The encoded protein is CASSPWTALPDEQYF.

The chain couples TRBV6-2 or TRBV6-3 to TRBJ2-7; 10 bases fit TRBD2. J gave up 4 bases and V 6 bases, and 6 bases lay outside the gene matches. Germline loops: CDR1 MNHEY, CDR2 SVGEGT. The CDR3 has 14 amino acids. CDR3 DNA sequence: TGTGCCAGCAGCAGGACTAGCGGATTATACGAGCAGTACTTC. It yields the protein CASSRTSGLYEQYF.

The CDR3: CASRRQSPYEQYF. The CDR3 DNA reads as TGTGCCAGCAGGAGACAGTCACCGTACGAGCAGTACTTC. The rearrangement uses TRBV27 and TRBJ2-7; TRBD1 might be the D (5 bases). This CDR3 is 13 amino acids long. V gave up 6 bases and J gave up 4 bases, with 13 bases separating them. Germline lookup yields CDR1 MNHEY and CDR2 SMNVEV (reference sequence).

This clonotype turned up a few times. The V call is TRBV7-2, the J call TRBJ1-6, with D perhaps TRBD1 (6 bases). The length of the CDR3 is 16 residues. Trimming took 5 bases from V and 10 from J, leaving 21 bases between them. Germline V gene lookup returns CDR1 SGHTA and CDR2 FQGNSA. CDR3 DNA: TGTGCCAGCAGCCCATTGGCTGGGGGGCGAGGCTCACCCCTCCACTTT. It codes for CASSPLAGGRGSPLHF. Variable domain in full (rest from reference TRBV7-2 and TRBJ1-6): GAGVSQSPSNKVTEKGKDVELRCDPISGHTALYWYRQSLGQGLEFLIYFQGNSAPDKSGLPSDRFSAERTGGSVSTLTIQRTQQEDSAVYLCASSPLAGGRGSPLHFGNGTRLTVT.

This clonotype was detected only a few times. The CDR3 nucleotides are TGCAGTCCGGCGAGAACCGCCGACTACGAGCAGTACTTC. Its protein product is CSPARTADYEQYF. V and J are TRBV20-1 and TRBJ2-7; D gene ambiguous. V was shortened by 8 bases and J by 3 bases, with 17 bases between the two germline ends. This CDR3 has 13 amino acids. Germline V gives CDR1 DFQATT, CDR2 SNEGSKA (reference sequence).

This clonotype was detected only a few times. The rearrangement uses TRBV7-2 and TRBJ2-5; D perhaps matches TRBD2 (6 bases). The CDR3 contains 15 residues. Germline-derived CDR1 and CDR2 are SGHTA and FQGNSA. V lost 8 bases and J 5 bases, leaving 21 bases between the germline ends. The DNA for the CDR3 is TGTGCCAGCGTCTCGTTGGTGGGAGCGGGCGAGACCCAGTACTTC. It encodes CASVSLVGAGETQYF.

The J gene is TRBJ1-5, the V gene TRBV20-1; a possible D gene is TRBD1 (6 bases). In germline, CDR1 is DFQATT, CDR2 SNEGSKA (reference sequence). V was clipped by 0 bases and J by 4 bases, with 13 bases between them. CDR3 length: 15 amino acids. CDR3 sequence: CSARDPTGGNQPQHF. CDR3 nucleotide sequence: TGCAGTGCTAGAGACCCGACAGGCGGAAATCAGCCCCAGCATTTT.

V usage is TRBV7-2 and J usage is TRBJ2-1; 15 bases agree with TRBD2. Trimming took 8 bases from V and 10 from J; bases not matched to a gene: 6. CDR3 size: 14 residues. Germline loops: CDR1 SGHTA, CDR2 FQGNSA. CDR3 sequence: CASGKGLAGGEQFF. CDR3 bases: TGTGCCAGCGGTAAGGGACTAGCGGGAGGCGAGCAGTTCTTC.

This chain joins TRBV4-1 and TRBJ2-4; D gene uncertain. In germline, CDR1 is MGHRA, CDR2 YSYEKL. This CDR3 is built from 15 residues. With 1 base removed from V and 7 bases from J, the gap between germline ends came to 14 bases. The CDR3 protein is CASSQVGNRANIQYF. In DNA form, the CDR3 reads TGCGCCAGCAGCCAAGTAGGGAACCGGGCGAACATTCAGTACTTC.

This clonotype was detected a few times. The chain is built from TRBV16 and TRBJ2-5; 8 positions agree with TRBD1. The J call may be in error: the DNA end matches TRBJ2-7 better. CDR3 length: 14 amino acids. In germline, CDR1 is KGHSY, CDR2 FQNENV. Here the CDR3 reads CASSQWTGNYEQYF. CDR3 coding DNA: TGTGCCAGCAGCCAATGGACAGGGAACTACGAGCAGTACTTC.

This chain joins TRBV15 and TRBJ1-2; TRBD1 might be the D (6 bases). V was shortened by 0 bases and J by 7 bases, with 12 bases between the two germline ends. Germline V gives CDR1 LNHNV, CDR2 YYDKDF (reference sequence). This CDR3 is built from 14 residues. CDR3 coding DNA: TGTGCCACCAGCAGAGACGGGCCCAGGGGTGGCTACACCTTC. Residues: CATSRDGPRGGYTF.

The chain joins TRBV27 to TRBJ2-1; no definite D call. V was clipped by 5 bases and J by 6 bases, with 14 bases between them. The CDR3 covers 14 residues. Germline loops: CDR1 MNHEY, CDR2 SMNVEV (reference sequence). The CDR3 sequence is CASSRVPPGNEQFF. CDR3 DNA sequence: TGTGCCAGCAGTAGGGTCCCCCCGGGCAATGAGCAGTTCTTC.

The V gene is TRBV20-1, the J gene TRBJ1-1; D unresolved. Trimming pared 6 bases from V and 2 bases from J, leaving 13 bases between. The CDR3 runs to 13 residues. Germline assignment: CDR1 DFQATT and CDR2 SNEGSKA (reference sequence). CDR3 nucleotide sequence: TGCAGTGCAACCCAACCATCTAACACTGAAGCTTTCTTT. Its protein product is CSATQPSNTEAFF.

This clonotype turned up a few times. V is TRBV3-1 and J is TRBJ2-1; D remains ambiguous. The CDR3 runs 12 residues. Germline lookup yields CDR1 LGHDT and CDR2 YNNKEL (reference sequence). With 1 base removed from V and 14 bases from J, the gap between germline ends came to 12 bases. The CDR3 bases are TGTGCCAGCAGCCAAGTTGGAGTGAAGAAGTTCTTC. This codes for CASSQVGVKKFF.

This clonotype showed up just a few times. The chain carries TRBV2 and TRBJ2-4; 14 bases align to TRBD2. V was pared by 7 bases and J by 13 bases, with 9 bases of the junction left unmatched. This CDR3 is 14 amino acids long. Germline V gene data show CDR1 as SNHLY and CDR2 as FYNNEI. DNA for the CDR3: TGTGCCAGCAAGGGGACTAGCGGGAGTAATGAGCAGTACTTC. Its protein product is CASKGTSGSNEQYF.

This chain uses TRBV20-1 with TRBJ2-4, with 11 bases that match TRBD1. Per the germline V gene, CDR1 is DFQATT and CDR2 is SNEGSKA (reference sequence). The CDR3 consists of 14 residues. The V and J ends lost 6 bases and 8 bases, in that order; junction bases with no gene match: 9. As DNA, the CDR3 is TGCAGTGCAGGGAAAGGGACAGGGGGTGACATTCAGTACTTC. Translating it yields CSAGKGTGGDIQYF.

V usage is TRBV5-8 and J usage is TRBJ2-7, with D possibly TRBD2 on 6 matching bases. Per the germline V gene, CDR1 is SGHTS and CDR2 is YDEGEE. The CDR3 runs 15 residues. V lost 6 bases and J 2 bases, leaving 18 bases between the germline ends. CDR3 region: CASIPLGGAAYEQYF. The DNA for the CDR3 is TGTGCCAGCATCCCCTTGGGGGGAGCGGCCTACGAGCAGTACTTC.

The CDR3 nucleotides are TGTGCCAGTAGTATAGATCGGAATACGCAGTATTTT. This codes for CASSIDRNTQYF. The gene calls are TRBV19 and TRBJ2-3; D is ambiguous. The CDR3 sequence is 12 residues long. V shed 0 bases and J shed 7 bases, with 5 bases lying between them. Germline V gene sequence: CDR1 LNHDA, CDR2 SQIVND (reference sequence).

Here the CDR3 reads CSVGGGSLAKNIQYF. As DNA, the CDR3 is TGCAGCGTCGGGGGGGGGTCACTAGCCAAAAACATTCAGTACTTC. The chain uses TRBV29-1 and TRBJ2-4; 8 bases align to TRBD2. V shed 6 bases and J 0 bases; nucleotides not matched to a gene: 7. The CDR3 has 15 amino acids. Germline CDR1 is SQVTM and CDR2 is ANQGSEA.

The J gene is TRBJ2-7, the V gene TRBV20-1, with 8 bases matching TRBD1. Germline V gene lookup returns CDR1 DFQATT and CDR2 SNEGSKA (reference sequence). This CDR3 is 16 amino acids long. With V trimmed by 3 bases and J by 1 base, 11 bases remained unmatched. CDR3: CSARRTGSVESYEQYF. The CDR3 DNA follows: TGCAGTGCTAGGCGGACAGGGAGTGTGGAGTCCTACGAGCAGTACTTC.

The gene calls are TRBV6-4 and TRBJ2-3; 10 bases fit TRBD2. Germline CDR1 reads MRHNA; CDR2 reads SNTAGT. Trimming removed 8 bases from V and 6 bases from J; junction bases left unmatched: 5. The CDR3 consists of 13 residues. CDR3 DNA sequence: TGTGCCAGCTCGAAGCGGGAGGGGGATACGCAGTATTTT. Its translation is CASSKREGDTQYF.

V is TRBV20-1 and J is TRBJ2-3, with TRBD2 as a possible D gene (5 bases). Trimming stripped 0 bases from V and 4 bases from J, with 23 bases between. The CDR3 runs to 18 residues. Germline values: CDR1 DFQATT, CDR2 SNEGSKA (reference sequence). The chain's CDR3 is CSARDPRAGSYGADTQYF. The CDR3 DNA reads TGCAGTGCTAGAGATCCCCGGGCCGGCTCGTACGGGGCAGATACGCAGTATTTT.

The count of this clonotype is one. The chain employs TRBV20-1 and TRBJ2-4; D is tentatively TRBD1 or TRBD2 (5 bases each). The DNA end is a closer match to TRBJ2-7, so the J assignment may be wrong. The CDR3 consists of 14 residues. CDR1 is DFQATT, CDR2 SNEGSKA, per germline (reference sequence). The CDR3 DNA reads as TGCAGTGCTAGTCTCCAGGGAGCGATCTACGAGCAGTACTTC. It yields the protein CSASLQGAIYEQYF.

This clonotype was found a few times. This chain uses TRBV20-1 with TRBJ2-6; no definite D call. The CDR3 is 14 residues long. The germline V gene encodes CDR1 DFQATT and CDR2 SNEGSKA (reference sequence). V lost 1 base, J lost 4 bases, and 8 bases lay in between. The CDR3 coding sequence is TGCAGTGCTAGAGTGCAGCCGGGGGCCAACGTCCTGACTTTC. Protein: CSARVQPGANVLTF.